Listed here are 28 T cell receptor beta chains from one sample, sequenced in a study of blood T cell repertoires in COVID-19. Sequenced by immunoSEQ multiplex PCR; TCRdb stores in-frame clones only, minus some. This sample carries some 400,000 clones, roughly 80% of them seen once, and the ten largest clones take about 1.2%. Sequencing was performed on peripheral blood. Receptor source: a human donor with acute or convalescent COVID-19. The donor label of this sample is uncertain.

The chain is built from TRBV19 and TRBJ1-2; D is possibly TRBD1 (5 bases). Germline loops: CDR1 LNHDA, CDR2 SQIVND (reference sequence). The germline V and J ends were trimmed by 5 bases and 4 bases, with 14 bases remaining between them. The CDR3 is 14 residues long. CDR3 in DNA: TGTGCCAGTAGTTCGCAGGGATCCGGCTATGGCTACACCTTC. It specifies CASSSQGSGYGYTF.

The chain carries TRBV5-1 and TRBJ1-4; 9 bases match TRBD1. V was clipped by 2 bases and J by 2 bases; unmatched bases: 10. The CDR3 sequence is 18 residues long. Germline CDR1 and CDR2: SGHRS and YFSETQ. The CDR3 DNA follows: TGCGCCAGCAGCTTAGTACCGGGACAGGGATTTACTAATGAAAAACTGTTTTTT. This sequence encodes CASSLVPGQGFTNEKLFF.

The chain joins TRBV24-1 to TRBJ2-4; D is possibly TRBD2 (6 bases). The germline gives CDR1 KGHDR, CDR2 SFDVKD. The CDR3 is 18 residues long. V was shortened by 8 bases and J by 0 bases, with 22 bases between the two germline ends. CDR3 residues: CATTLPPRLGLAKNIQYF. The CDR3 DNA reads TGTGCCACCACCCTACCCCCCAGACTAGGACTAGCCAAAAACATTCAGTACTTC.

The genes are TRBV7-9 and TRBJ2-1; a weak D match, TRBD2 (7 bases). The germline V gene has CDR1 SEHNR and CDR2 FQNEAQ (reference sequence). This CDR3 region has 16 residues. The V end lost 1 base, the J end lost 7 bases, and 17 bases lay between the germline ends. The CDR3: CASSLGRGGWGNEQFF. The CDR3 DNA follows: TGTGCCAGCAGCTTAGGCCGCGGGGGCTGGGGGAATGAGCAGTTCTTC.

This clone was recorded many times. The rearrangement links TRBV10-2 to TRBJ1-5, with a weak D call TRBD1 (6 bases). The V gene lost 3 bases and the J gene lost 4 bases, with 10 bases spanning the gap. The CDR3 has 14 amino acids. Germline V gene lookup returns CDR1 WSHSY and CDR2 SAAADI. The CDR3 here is CASSDSDRNQPQHF. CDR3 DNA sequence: TGCGCCAGCAGTGACTCGGACAGAAATCAGCCCCAGCATTTT.

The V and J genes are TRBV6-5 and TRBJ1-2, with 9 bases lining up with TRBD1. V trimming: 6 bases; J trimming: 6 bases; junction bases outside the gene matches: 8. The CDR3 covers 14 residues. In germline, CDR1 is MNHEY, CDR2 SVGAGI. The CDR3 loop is CASRSTGQGHGYTF. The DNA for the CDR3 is TGTGCCAGCAGGTCGACGGGACAGGGTCATGGCTACACCTTC.

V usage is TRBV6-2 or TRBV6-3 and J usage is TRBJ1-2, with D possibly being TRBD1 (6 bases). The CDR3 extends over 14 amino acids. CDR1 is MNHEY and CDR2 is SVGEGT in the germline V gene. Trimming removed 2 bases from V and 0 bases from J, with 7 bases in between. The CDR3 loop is CASSYGGTNYGYTF. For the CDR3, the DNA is TGTGCCAGCAGTTACGGGGGCACTAACTATGGCTACACCTTC.

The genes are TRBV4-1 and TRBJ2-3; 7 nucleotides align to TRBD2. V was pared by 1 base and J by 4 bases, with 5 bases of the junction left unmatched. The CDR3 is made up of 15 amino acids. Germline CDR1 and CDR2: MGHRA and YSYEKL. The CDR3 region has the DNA TGCGCCAGCAGCCAAGTTGCGGGAGTGGCAGATACGCAGTATTTT. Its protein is CASSQVAGVADTQYF.

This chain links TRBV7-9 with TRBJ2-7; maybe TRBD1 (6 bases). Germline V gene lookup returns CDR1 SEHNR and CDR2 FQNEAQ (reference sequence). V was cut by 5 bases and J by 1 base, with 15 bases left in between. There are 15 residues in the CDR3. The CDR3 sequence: CASSRRQEISYEQYF. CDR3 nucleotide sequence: TGTGCCAGCAGCCGACGACAGGAAATTTCCTACGAGCAGTACTTC.

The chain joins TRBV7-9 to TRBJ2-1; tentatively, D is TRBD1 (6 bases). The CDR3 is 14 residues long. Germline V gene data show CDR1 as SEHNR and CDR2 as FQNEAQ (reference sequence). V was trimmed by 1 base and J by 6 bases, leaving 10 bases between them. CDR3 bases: TGTGCCAGCAGCTTAGTCCAGGGGAGCAATGAGCAGTTCTTC. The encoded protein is CASSLVQGSNEQFF.

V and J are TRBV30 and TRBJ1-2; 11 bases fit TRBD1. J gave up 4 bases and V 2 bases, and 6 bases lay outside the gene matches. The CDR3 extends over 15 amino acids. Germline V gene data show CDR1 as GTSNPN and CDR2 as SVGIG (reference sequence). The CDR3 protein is CAWSPGTGGSYGYTF. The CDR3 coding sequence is TGTGCCTGGAGTCCGGGGACAGGGGGTAGCTATGGCTACACCTTC.

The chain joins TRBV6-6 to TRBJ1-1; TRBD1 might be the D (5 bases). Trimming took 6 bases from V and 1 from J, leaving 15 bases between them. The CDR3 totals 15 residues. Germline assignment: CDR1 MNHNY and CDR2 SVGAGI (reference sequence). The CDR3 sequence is CASSSGQGRNTEAFF. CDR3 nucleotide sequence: TGTGCCAGCAGCTCAGGGCAGGGAAGGAACACTGAAGCTTTCTTT.

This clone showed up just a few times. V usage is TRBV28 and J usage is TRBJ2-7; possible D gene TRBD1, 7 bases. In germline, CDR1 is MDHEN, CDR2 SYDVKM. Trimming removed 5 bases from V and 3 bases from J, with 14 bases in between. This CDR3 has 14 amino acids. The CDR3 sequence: CASSRGDSIYEQYF. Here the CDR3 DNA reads TGTGCCAGCAGTAGGGGGGACAGCATCTACGAGCAGTACTTC.

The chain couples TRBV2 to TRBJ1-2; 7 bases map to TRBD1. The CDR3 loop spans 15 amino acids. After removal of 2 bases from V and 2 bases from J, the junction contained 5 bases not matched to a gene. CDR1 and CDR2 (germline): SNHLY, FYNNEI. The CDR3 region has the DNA TGTGCCAGCAGTGAAAACAGGGGTTTCAACTATGGCTACACCTTC. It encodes CASSENRGFNYGYTF.

CDR3 nucleotides: TGTGCCAGCAGCTTTCAAGTCTCGAGCACTGAAGCTTTCTTT. It specifies CASSFQVSSTEAFF. The chain is built from TRBV3-1 (or the pseudogene TRBV3-2) and TRBJ1-1; D is uncertain. The CDR3 has 14 residues. Per germline, CDR1 LGHDT and CDR2 YNNKEL (reference sequence). Trimming left V 5 bases short and J 4 bases short, with 14 bases between.

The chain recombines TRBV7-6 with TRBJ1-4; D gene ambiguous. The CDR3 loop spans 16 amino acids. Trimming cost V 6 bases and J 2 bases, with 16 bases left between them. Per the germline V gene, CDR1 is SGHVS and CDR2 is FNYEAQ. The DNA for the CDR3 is TGTGCCAGCAGTTCCGCCACCTTGGGCACTAATGAAAAACTGTTTTTT. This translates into CASSSATLGTNEKLFF.

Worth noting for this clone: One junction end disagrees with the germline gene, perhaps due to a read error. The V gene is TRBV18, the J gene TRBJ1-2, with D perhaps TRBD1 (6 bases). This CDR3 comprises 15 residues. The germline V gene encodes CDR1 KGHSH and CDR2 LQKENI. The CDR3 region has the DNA TGTGCCAGCTCACCAGTGCACAGGGAGACCTATGGTTACACCTTC. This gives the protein CASSPVHRETYGYTF.

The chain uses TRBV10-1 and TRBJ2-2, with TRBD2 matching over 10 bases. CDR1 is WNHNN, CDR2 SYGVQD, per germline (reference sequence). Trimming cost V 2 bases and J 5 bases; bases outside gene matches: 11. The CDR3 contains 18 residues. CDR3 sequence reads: CASSELPFTSGATGELFF. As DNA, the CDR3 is TGCGCCAGCAGTGAGCTTCCCTTCACTAGCGGGGCGACCGGGGAGCTGTTTTTT.

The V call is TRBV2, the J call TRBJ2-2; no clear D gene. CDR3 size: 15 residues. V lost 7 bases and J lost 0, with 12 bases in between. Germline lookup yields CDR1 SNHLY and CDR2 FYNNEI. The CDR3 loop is CASKELQSNTGELFF. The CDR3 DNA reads TGTGCCAGCAAAGAATTGCAGTCGAACACCGGGGAGCTGTTTTTT.

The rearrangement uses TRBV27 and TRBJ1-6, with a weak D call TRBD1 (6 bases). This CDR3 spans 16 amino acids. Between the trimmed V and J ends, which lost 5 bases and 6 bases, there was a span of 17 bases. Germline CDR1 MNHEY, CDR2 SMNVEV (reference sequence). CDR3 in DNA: TGTGCCAGCAGTGCACCCAGGGGTTTGGCTAATTCACCCCTCCACTTT. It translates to CASSAPRGLANSPLHF.

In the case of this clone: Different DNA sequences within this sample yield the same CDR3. CDR3 DNA: TGTGCCAGTGGCAGGGCTTACTATGGCTACACCTTC. Protein: CASGRAYYGYTF. The chain is built from TRBV28 and TRBJ1-2, with a possible D match to TRBD1 (5 bases). CDR3 length: 12 amino acids. Germline V gene sequence: CDR1 MDHEN, CDR2 SYDVKM. Trimming pared 9 bases from V and 3 bases from J, leaving 11 bases between.

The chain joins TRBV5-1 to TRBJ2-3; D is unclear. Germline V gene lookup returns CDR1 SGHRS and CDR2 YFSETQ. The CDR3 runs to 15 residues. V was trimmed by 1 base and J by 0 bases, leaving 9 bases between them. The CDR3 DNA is TGCGCCAGCAGCTTGTTTTCCACTAGCACAGATACGCAGTATTTT. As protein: CASSLFSTSTDTQYF.

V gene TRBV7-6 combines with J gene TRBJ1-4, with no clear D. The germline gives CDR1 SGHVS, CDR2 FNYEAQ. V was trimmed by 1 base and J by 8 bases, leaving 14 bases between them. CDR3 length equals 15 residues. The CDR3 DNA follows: TGTGCCAGCAGCTTAGGTACAGCCATTGGGGAAAAACTGTTTTTT. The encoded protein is CASSLGTAIGEKLFF.

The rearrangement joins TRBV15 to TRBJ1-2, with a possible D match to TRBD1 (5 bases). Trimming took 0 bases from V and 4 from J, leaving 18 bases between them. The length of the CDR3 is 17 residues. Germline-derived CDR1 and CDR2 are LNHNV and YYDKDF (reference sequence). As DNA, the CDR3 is TGTGCCACCAGCAGAGATTGGAAGGGGTTTCACCCCTATGGCTACACCTTC. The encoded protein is CATSRDWKGFHPYGYTF.

CDR3 sequence: CASSLARYNEQFF. In DNA, the CDR3 is TGTGCCAGCAGCTTGGCCAGATACAATGAGCAGTTCTTC. V gene TRBV5-5 combines with J gene TRBJ2-1, with D unresolved. The CDR3 has 13 residues. CDR1 is SGHKS, CDR2 YYEKEE, per germline (reference sequence). The ends were cut back, 0 bases at V and 4 bases at J, with 5 bases in the middle.

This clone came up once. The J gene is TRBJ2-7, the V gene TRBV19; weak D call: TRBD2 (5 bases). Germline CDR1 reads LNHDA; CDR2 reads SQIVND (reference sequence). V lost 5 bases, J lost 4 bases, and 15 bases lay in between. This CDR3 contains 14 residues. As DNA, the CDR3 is TGTGCCAGTAGTGTATCTAGCCTGTATTACGAGCAGTACTTC. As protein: CASSVSSLYYEQYF.

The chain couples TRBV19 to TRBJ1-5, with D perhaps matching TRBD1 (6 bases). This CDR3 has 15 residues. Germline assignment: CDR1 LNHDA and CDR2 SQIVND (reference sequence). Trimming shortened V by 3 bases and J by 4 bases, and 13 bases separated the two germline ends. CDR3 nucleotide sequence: TGTGCCAGTAGTATTGGACAGTTTTTAAATCAGCCCCAGCATTTT. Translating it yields CASSIGQFLNQPQHF.

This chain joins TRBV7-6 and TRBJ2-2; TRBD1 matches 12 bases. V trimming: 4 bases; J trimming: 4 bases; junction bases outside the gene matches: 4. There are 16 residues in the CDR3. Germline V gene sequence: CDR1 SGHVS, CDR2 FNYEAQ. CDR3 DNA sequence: TGTGCCAGCAGCTCGGGACAGGGGGCGAGCACCGGGGAGCTGTTTTTT. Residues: CASSSGQGASTGELFF. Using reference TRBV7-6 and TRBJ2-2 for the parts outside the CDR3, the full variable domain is GAGVSQSPRYKVTKRGQDVALRCDPISGHVSLYWYRQALGQGPEFLTYFNYEAQQDKSGLPNDRFSAERPEGSISTLTIQRTEQRDSAMYRCASSSGQGASTGELFFGEGSRLTVL.